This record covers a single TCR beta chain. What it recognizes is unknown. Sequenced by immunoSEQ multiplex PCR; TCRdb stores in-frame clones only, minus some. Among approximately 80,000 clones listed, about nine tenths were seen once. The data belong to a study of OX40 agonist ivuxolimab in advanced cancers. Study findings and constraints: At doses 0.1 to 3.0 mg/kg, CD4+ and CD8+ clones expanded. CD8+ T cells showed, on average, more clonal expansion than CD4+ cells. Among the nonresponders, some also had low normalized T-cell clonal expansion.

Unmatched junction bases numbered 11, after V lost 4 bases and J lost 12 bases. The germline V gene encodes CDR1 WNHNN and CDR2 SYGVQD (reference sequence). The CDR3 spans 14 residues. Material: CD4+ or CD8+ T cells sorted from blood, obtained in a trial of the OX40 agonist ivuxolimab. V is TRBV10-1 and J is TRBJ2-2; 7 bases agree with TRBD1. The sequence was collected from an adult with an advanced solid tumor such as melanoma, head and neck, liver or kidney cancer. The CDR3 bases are TGCGCCAGCAGTGGATCGGGACAGATGGAAAAGCTGTTTTTT. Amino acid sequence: CASSGSGQMEKLFF.